The 8 T cell receptor beta chains below were found in one sample sequenced in a study of blood T cell repertoires in COVID-19. Sequenced by immunoSEQ multiplex PCR; TCRdb stores in-frame clones only, minus some. The sample shows over 50,000 clones, over 60% of them seen only once. The source material was peripheral blood. These receptors all stem from a woman in her sixties or seventies with COVID-19, enrolled during active disease.

This clone is a singleton in its sample. The V call is TRBV7-8, the J call TRBJ2-7; 7 nucleotides agree with TRBD1. CDR3 size: 14 residues. CDR1 is SGHVS and CDR2 is FQNEAQ in the germline V gene. J gave up 3 bases and V 4 bases, and 6 bases lay outside the gene matches. The CDR3 DNA follows: TGTGCCAGCAGCTCCGGACAGGCCTACTACGAGCAGTACTTC. Amino acid sequence: CASSSGQAYYEQYF.

This chain links TRBV4-2 with TRBJ2-2; 14 bases match TRBD2. CDR1 LGHNA and CDR2 YNFKEQ come from the germline V gene. Germline trimming cut 2 bases from V and 4 bases from J; bases unmatched to any gene: 6. This CDR3 has 18 residues. The CDR3: CASSQKGLAGGPTGELFF. The DNA of the CDR3 is TGTGCCAGCAGCCAAAAAGGACTAGCGGGAGGCCCCACCGGGGAGCTGTTTTTT.

This clone showed up just a few times. The gene calls are TRBV25-1 and TRBJ1-6; D is undetermined. From germline, CDR1 is MGHDK and CDR2 SYGVNS. The CDR3 length is 13 residues. Trimming shortened V by 1 base and J by 10 bases, and 8 bases separated the two germline ends. The chain's CDR3 is CASSEFGRSPLHF. The CDR3, as DNA: TGTGCCAGCAGTGAATTCGGGAGGTCACCCCTCCACTTT.

The chain uses TRBV7-8 and TRBJ1-1, with D possibly being TRBD1 (5 bases). The CDR3 runs 13 residues. V lost 1 base and J 8 bases, leaving 11 bases between the germline ends. CDR1 is SGHVS and CDR2 is FQNEAQ in the germline V gene. The CDR3: CASSLGGDTEAFF. CDR3 DNA sequence: TGTGCCAGCAGCTTAGGGGGGGATACCGAAGCTTTCTTT.

This chain joins TRBV29-1 and TRBJ1-4; D is unclear. The CDR3 runs to 13 residues. Germline lookup yields CDR1 SQVTM and CDR2 ANQGSEA. This CDR3 reads CGSQVATNEKLFF. Written as DNA, the CDR3 is TGCGGCTCCCAGGTAGCAACTAATGAAAAACTGTTTTTT.

The V call is TRBV14, the J call TRBJ2-2; 8 bases line up with TRBD1. CDR1 and CDR2 (germline): SGHDN, FVKESK. Trimming removed 2 bases from V and 6 bases from J; junction bases left unmatched: 5. The CDR3 has 15 amino acids. The CDR3 bases are TGTGCCAGCAGCCAACTACAGGGGGGTCCCGGGGAGCTGTTTTTT. This codes for CASSQLQGGPGELFF.

This sequence joins TRBV6-5 and TRBJ2-2, with 11 bases that match TRBD1. CDR1 and CDR2 (germline): MNHEY, SVGAGI. V lost 2 bases to trimming and J lost 7 bases; unmatched junction nucleotides: 6. The CDR3 is 16 residues long. CDR3 protein: CASSYRDRGYGGELFF. CDR3 DNA sequence: TGTGCCAGCAGTTACCGGGACAGGGGGTACGGCGGGGAGCTGTTTTTT.

The genes are TRBV7-2 and TRBJ1-1; D is perhaps TRBD1 (6 bases). Trimming stripped 5 bases from V and 8 bases from J, with 15 bases between. This CDR3 spans 13 amino acids. From germline, CDR1 is SGHTA and CDR2 FQGNSA. The chain's CDR3 is CASSRFRQGEAFF. CDR3 DNA: TGTGCCAGCAGCCGTTTCCGCCAGGGGGAAGCTTTCTTT.